The 23 T cell receptor beta chains presented below share a single source sample, sequenced in a study of regulatory T cells in long-lasting Graves disease. Time point denoted: persistent/refractory GD, antithyroid drugs over 5 years with positive TRAb. TCR sequences were obtained from RNA taken from PBMCs. HTBI primers from iRepertoire and Arm-PCR of CDR3 regions yielded the TCR beta libraries. TCRdb re-called the multiplex PCR reads with MiXCR, one entry per CDR3 protein. The sample consists of around 400,000 distinct CDR3 sequences, roughly a fifth of them appearing once. The sample here was peripheral blood mononuclear cells (PBMCs), taken when the disease was refractory, from a patient treated with antithyroid drugs. Receptors were obtained from a female donor with Graves disease.

The chain combines TRBV5-1 with TRBJ1-2; D remains unclear. V lost 0 bases and J 2 bases, leaving 8 bases between the germline ends. The CDR3 has 14 amino acids. CDR1 and CDR2 (germline): SGHRS, YFSETQ. The CDR3 is CASSLEPQNYGYTF. The CDR3, as DNA: TGCGCCAGCAGCTTGGAGCCCCAAAACTATGGCTACACCTTC. Together with reference TRBV5-1 and TRBJ1-2, the CDR3 gives the full variable domain: KAGVTQTPRYLIKTRGQQVTLSCSPISGHRSVSWYQQTPGQGLQFLFEYFSETQRNKGNFPGRFSGRQFSNSRSEMNVSTLELGDSALYLCASSLEPQNYGYTFGSGTRLTVV.

J is TRBJ1-5 and V is TRBV6-2 or TRBV6-3; 7 nucleotides align to TRBD1. In germline, CDR1 is MNHEY, CDR2 SVGEGT. This CDR3 region has 14 residues. Losses at the gene ends were 5 bases for V and 6 bases for J; bases not matched to a gene: 7. As DNA, the CDR3 is TGTGCCAGCAGTAACGAGGGGGCTCGTCAGCCCCAGCATTTT. This encodes CASSNEGARQPQHF.

This clonotype was picked up many times. The chain uses TRBV28 and TRBJ2-6; possible D gene TRBD1, 6 bases. This CDR3 is built from 17 residues. V lost 5 bases and J 0 bases, leaving 14 bases between the germline ends. The germline gives CDR1 MDHEN, CDR2 SYDVKM. The CDR3 nucleotides are TGTGCCAGCAGTCTCGGACAGCCAGACTCTGGGGCCAACGTCCTGACTTTC. This sequence encodes CASSLGQPDSGANVLTF.

This clonotype was recorded at least ten times. V is TRBV7-9 and J is TRBJ1-1; D is perhaps TRBD1 (5 bases). The CDR3 is 13 amino acids. CDR1 is SEHNR, CDR2 FQNEAQ, per germline (reference sequence). V was pared by 4 bases and J by 1 base, with 7 bases between. CDR3 region: CASSSQGNTEAFF. DNA for the CDR3: TGTGCCAGCAGCTCGCAGGGGAACACTGAAGCTTTCTTT. Based on the CDR3 plus reference TRBV7-9 and TRBJ1-1, the full variable domain is DTGVSQNPRHKITKRGQNVTFRCDPISEHNRLYWYRQTLGQGPEFLTYFQNEAQLEKSRLLSDRFSAERPKGSFSTLEIQRTEQGDSAMYLCASSSQGNTEAFFGQGTRLTVV.

The genes are TRBV9 and TRBJ2-2; TRBD2 matches at 8 bases. Germline lookup yields CDR1 SGDLS and CDR2 YYNGEE. The CDR3 spans 15 residues. Losses at the gene ends were 0 bases for V and 4 bases for J; bases not matched to a gene: 2. The CDR3: CASSVAGGPTGELFF. In nucleotides, the CDR3 is TGTGCCAGCAGCGTAGCGGGAGGGCCCACCGGGGAGCTGTTTTTT.

In its sample, this clonotype was seen a few times. The CDR3 reads CASSFRGRVPPDTQYF. DNA of the CDR3: TGTGCCAGCAGTTTTCGAGGACGCGTCCCCCCAGATACGCAGTATTTT. V gene TRBV28 combines with J gene TRBJ2-3; no definite D call. Between the trimmed V and J ends, which lost 3 bases and 4 bases, there was a span of 17 bases. This CDR3 contains 16 residues. CDR1 MDHEN and CDR2 SYDVKM come from the germline V gene.

This clonotype was seen at least ten times. The gene calls are TRBV20-1 and TRBJ2-7, with TRBD2 as a possible D gene (6 bases). The germline gives CDR1 DFQATT, CDR2 SNEGSKA (reference sequence). The V end was cut by 6 bases, the J end by 4 bases, with 16 bases between. CDR3 length: 13 amino acids. As DNA, the CDR3 is TGCAGTGCGACCTCGCGGACTATTTACGAGCAGTACTTC. This gives the protein CSATSRTIYEQYF.

This clonotype was picked up many times. The chain uses TRBV3-1 and TRBJ2-5; D tentatively reads TRBD1 or TRBD2 (5 bases each). V was clipped by 1 base and J by 5 bases, with 5 bases between them. The germline V gene encodes CDR1 LGHDT and CDR2 YNNKEL (reference sequence). The CDR3 spans 12 residues. The CDR3 is CASSQGGETQYF. DNA of the CDR3: TGTGCCAGCAGCCAAGGGGGGGAGACCCAGTACTTC.

This clonotype was recorded many times. This chain links TRBV4-2 with TRBJ1-5; D is ambiguous. The V end was cut by 2 bases, the J end by 1 base, with 3 bases between. Germline V lookup: CDR1 LGHNA, CDR2 YNFKEQ. CDR3 length: 13 residues. CDR3 bases: TGTGCCAGCAGCCAAAAAAGCAATCAGCCCCAGCATTTT. As protein: CASSQKSNQPQHF.

Remarks on this clonotype: A much larger clone differs from this one at a single base, so this may be a read error. J is TRBJ2-7 and V is TRBV2; D gene uncertain. This CDR3 region has 15 residues. Germline CDR1 SNHLY, CDR2 FYNNEI. Deletions cut 3 bases from V and 0 bases from J, with 12 bases between. CDR3 region: CASSDLWPHSYEQYF. The CDR3 DNA is TGTGCCAGCAGTGATCTCTGGCCCCACTCCTACGAGCAGTACTTC.

This clonotype was observed a few times. The chain couples TRBV2 to TRBJ2-7; D is undetermined. The germline V gene has CDR1 SNHLY and CDR2 FYNNEI. The CDR3 has 14 amino acids. V was shortened by 8 bases and J by 4 bases, with 18 bases between the two germline ends. The CDR3 DNA sequence: TGTGCCAGCGCTGCGGCGGTTTCACTTTACGAGCAGTACTTC. Translating it yields CASAAAVSLYEQYF.

This clonotype occurred many times. The chain has TRBV28 and TRBJ1-1; D not certain. Germline-derived CDR1 and CDR2 are MDHEN and SYDVKM. V gave up 4 bases and J gave up 7 bases, with 13 bases separating them. The CDR3 has 13 residues. Here the CDR3 DNA reads TGTGCCAGCAGTTCCCCTCGAGCCCATGAAGCTTTCTTT. Translated: CASSSPRAHEAFF.

This clonotype showed up just a few times. The V gene is TRBV3-1, the J gene TRBJ1-1; possible D gene TRBD1, 5 bases. The germline V and J ends were trimmed by 4 bases and 2 bases, with 26 bases remaining between them. The CDR3 runs 19 residues. Germline assignment: CDR1 LGHDT and CDR2 YNNKEL (reference sequence). The CDR3 nucleotides read TGTGCCAGCAGCCCCGCGTGGGTCTCTAGTGGGGGGAGAAACACTGAAGCTTTCTTT. It encodes CASSPAWVSSGGRNTEAFF.

The rearrangement joins TRBV7-9 to TRBJ1-1; no reliable D call. Per germline, CDR1 SEHNR and CDR2 FQNEAQ (reference sequence). V was trimmed by 6 bases and J by 1 base, leaving 9 bases between them. This CDR3 has 13 residues. The CDR3 is CASRWGGNTEAFF. As DNA, the CDR3 is TGTGCCAGCAGGTGGGGTGGGAACACTGAAGCTTTCTTT.

The table lists this clonotype with many counts. The chain has TRBV3-1 and TRBJ2-2, with no clear D. The V end was cut by 1 base, the J end by 5 bases, with 5 bases between. Germline lookup yields CDR1 LGHDT and CDR2 YNNKEL (reference sequence). CDR3 size: 13 residues. The CDR3 loop reads CASSQASTGELFF. As DNA, the CDR3 is TGTGCCAGCAGCCAAGCTAGTACCGGGGAGCTGTTTTTT. Using reference TRBV3-1 and TRBJ2-2 for the parts outside the CDR3, the full variable domain is DTAVSQTPKYLVTQMGNDKSIKCEQNLGHDTMYWYKQDSKKFLKIMFSYNNKELIINETVPNRFSPKSPDKAHLNLHINSLELGDSAVYFCASSQASTGELFFGEGSRLTVL.

The table lists this clonotype with many counts. The rearrangement joins TRBV2 to TRBJ2-7; TRBD1 matches 7 bases. The germline gives CDR1 SNHLY, CDR2 FYNNEI. The CDR3 spans 10 residues. Trimming removed 9 bases from V and 6 bases from J; junction bases left unmatched: 2. CDR3 sequence: CASTGVEQYF. CDR3 DNA: TGTGCCAGTACAGGGGTCGAGCAGTACTTC.

This clonotype came up many times. The genes are TRBV27 and TRBJ2-7; 11 nucleotides agree with TRBD1. J gave up 0 bases and V 5 bases, and 3 bases lay outside the gene matches. CDR3 size: 15 residues. Germline CDR1 reads MNHEY; CDR2 reads SMNVEV (reference sequence). As DNA, the CDR3 is TGTGCCAGCAGTGCCGGGACAGGGGGCTCCTACGAGCAGTACTTC. This sequence encodes CASSAGTGGSYEQYF.

This clonotype has a handful of counts. J is TRBJ2-6 and V is TRBV7-3, with D possibly matching TRBD2 (5 bases). The germline gives CDR1 SGHTA, CDR2 FQGTGA. Trimming took off 3 bases at V and 0 bases at J, with 12 bases between the two ends. This CDR3 comprises 17 residues. In DNA form, the CDR3 reads TGTGCCAGCAGCTTTTCTTCTCGGGGCTCTGGGGCCAACGTCCTGACTTTC. It translates to CASSFSSRGSGANVLTF.

This clonotype was detected only a few times. The chain links TRBV28 to TRBJ2-1; 9 positions agree with TRBD2. V gave up 5 bases and J gave up 10 bases; unmatched junction bases: 6. The CDR3 has 13 residues. In germline, CDR1 is MDHEN, CDR2 SYDVKM. The CDR3 bases are TGTGCCAGCAGTGCGGGAGGGGGCCTAGAGCAGTTCTTC. Its translation: CASSAGGGLEQFF.

This clonotype was recorded many times. The chain recombines TRBV28 with TRBJ2-7; D may be TRBD2 (5 bases). Germline V gives CDR1 MDHEN, CDR2 SYDVKM. The length of the CDR3 is 15 residues. The V and J ends lost 4 bases and 5 bases respectively, with 18 bases between them. The CDR3 DNA sequence: TGTGCCAGCAGTTCCCAAGACGGAGGCGGGCACGAGCAGTACTTC. Translation gives CASSSQDGGGHEQYF.

This clonotype has a count of ten or more. This rearrangement joins TRBV28 to TRBJ2-5, with 10 bases that match TRBD1. This CDR3 contains 15 residues. Germline V gives CDR1 MDHEN, CDR2 SYDVKM. Trimming took 1 base from V and 5 from J; bases not matched to a gene: 4. The CDR3 loop reads CASSLFGTGVETQYF. CDR3 in DNA: TGTGCCAGCAGTTTATTCGGGACAGGGGTTGAGACCCAGTACTTC. The full variable domain, its missing parts supplied by reference TRBV28 and TRBJ2-5, is DVKVTQSSRYLVKRTGEKVFLECVQDMDHENMFWYRQDPGLGLRLIYFSYDVKMKEKGDIPEGYSVSREKKERFSLILESASTNQTSMYLCASSLFGTGVETQYFGPGTRLLVL.

The table lists this clonotype with many counts. The V and J genes are TRBV6-1 and TRBJ1-2; D unresolved. The germline V gene has CDR1 MNHNS and CDR2 SASEGT. V dropped 10 bases and J dropped 4 bases, with 10 bases sitting between them. There are 11 residues in the CDR3. The CDR3 is CATSYVYGYTF. The CDR3 bases are TGTGCCACCTCCTACGTCTATGGCTACACCTTC.

The rearrangement links TRBV6-1 to TRBJ2-7; 9 bases line up with TRBD1. The J segment lost 4 bases and the V segment lost 8 bases, leaving 15 bases of the junction unmatched. Germline V lookup: CDR1 MNHNS, CDR2 SASEGT. The CDR3 length is 16 residues. This chain's CDR3 is CASASGGTGSTYEQYF. Here the CDR3 DNA reads TGTGCCAGCGCCTCGGGCGGGACAGGGTCAACTTACGAGCAGTACTTC.